A single sample is the source of the 10 T cell receptor beta chains below, sequenced in a study of PD-1 blockade in classical Hodgkin lymphoma. Data came from immunoSEQ multiplex PCR; TCRdb stores just in-frame clones and leaves some out. The data hold fewer than 15,000 clones, with 75% to 90% observed a single time. Exposure to brentuximab vedotin varied, and each patient had relapsed following autologous stem cell transplantation. The sequencing here drew on peripheral blood mononuclear cells (PBMCs), taken at baseline. These receptors were taken from a human donor with classical Hodgkin lymphoma.

The chain employs TRBV6-5 and TRBJ1-1; perhaps TRBD1 as D (5 bases). V was trimmed by 6 bases and J by 0 bases, leaving 8 bases between them. Germline loops: CDR1 MNHEY, CDR2 SVGAGI. The CDR3 length is 13 residues. The DNA for the CDR3 is TGTGCCAGCAGCACAGGAATGAACACTGAAGCTTTCTTT. Translating gives CASSTGMNTEAFF.

The chain has TRBV7-8 and TRBJ2-5; 9 nucleotides align to TRBD1. V trimming: 1 base; J trimming: 5 bases; junction bases outside the gene matches: 5. Germline loops: CDR1 SGHVS, CDR2 FQNEAQ. The CDR3 covers 15 residues. The CDR3 region has the DNA TGTGCCAGCAGCTTAGGGACAGGGGTTGGGGAGACCCAGTACTTC. Translated: CASSLGTGVGETQYF. Full variable domain (rest looked up from reference TRBV7-8 and TRBJ2-5): GAGVSQSPRYKVAKRGQDVALRCDPISGHVSLFWYQQALGQGPEFLTYFQNEAQLDKSGLPSDRFFAERPEGSVSTLKIQRTQQEDSAVYLCASSLGTGVGETQYFGPGTRLLVL.

The rearrangement uses TRBV7-2 and TRBJ2-3; D unresolved. V shed 2 bases and J shed 2 bases, with 14 bases lying between them. The CDR3 has 16 residues. CDR1 SGHTA and CDR2 FQGNSA come from the germline V gene. This chain's CDR3 is CASSLPLTDATDTQYF. CDR3 coding DNA: TGTGCCAGCAGCTTACCTCTAACCGACGCCACAGATACGCAGTATTTT.

There are a few counts of this clone. The chain combines TRBV27 with TRBJ2-2, with D hard to call. The germline V gene has CDR1 MNHEY and CDR2 SMNVEV (reference sequence). Trimming shortened V by 6 bases and J by 9 bases, and 17 bases separated the two germline ends. The CDR3 runs to 14 residues. The CDR3 spells CASSLALSDRELFF. CDR3 DNA sequence: TGTGCCAGCAGCCTCGCCCTATCTGACCGGGAGCTGTTTTTT.

The gene calls are TRBV18 and TRBJ1-5; TRBD1 matches at 11 bases. The germline CDR1 and CDR2 sequences are KGHSH and LQKENI. The CDR3 extends over 18 amino acids. V trimming: 4 bases; J trimming: 1 base; junction bases outside the gene matches: 9. CDR3 sequence reads: CASSQQGGQGVSNQPQHF. In DNA, the CDR3 is TGTGCCAGCTCACAGCAGGGGGGACAGGGGGTGAGCAATCAGCCCCAGCATTTT.

This clone came up a few times. The gene calls are TRBV18 and TRBJ1-1; unclear D gene. Germline CDR1 reads KGHSH; CDR2 reads LQKENI. The V end was cut by 3 bases, the J end by 1 base, with 15 bases between. The CDR3 totals 16 residues. CDR3 loop: CASSPNELATNTEAFF. The CDR3 nucleotides are TGTGCCAGCTCACCGAACGAGTTAGCAACGAACACTGAAGCTTTCTTT.

For the CDR3, the DNA is TGTGCCAGCAGCTTTAACAGGGATTCTGGAAACACCATATATTTT. Its protein product is CASSFNRDSGNTIYF. The chain uses TRBV5-4 and TRBJ1-3; D perhaps matches TRBD1 (6 bases). The CDR3 is made up of 15 amino acids. Germline V gene sequence: CDR1 SGHNT, CDR2 YYREEE (reference sequence). V lost 2 bases and J 1 base, leaving 10 bases between the germline ends.

The chain employs TRBV28 and TRBJ2-3; unclear D gene. CDR1 is MDHEN, CDR2 SYDVKM, per germline. The CDR3 length is 14 residues. Trimming shortened V by 2 bases and J by 2 bases, and 8 bases separated the two germline ends. The CDR3 DNA follows: TGTGCCAGCAGTTTAGTTTCGGTCACAGATACGCAGTATTTT. Translated: CASSLVSVTDTQYF.

V gene TRBV6-1 combines with J gene TRBJ1-5; a possible D gene is TRBD1 (5 bases). Germline CDR1 MNHNS, CDR2 SASEGT. This CDR3 is 13 amino acids long. Trimming removed 3 bases from V and 5 bases from J, with 8 bases in between. CDR3 DNA: TGTGCCAGCAGTGAGTCGGGGGATCAGCCCCAGCATTTT. Residues: CASSESGDQPQHF.

The J gene is TRBJ1-1, the V gene TRBV7-6; 9 bases match TRBD1. V dropped 5 bases and J dropped 3; count of bases not matched to a gene: 4. The CDR3 covers 14 residues. The germline V gene encodes CDR1 SGHVS and CDR2 FNYEAQ. In DNA form, the CDR3 reads TGTGCCAGCAGCCAAGGACAGGGGTACACTGAAGCTTTCTTT. Amino acids: CASSQGQGYTEAFF.